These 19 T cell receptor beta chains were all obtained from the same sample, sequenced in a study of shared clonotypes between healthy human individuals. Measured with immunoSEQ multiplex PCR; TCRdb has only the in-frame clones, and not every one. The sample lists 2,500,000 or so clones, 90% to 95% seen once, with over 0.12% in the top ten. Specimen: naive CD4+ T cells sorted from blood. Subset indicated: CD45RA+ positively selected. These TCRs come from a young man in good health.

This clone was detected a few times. CDR3 region: CASSKGKSYEQYF. The CDR3 bases are TGCGCCAGCAGTAAAGGCAAGTCCTACGAGCAGTACTTC. The V call is TRBV10-1, the J call TRBJ2-7; D gene ambiguous. The germline V gene has CDR1 WNHNN and CDR2 SYGVQD (reference sequence). This CDR3 is 13 amino acids long. Trimming shortened V by 5 bases and J by 1 base, and 9 bases separated the two germline ends.

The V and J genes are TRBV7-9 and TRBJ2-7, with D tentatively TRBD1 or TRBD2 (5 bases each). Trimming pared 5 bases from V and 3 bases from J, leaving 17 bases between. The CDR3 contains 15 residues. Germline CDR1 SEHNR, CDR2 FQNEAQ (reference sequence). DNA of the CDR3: TGTGCCAGCAGCCCCCACCCGGGACCCGGCTACGAGCAGTACTTC. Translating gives CASSPHPGPGYEQYF.

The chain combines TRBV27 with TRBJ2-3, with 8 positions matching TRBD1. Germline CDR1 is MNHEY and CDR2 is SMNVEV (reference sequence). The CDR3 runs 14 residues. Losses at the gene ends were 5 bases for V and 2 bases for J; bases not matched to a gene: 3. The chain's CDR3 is CASSRQGHTDTQYF. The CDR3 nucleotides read TGTGCCAGCAGTCGACAGGGGCACACAGATACGCAGTATTTT.

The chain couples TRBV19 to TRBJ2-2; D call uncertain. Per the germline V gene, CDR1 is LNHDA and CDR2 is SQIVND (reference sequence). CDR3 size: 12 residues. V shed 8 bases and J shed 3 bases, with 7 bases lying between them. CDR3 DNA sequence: TGTGCCAGTCGAAGAGACACCGGGGAGCTGTTTTTT. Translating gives CASRRDTGELFF.

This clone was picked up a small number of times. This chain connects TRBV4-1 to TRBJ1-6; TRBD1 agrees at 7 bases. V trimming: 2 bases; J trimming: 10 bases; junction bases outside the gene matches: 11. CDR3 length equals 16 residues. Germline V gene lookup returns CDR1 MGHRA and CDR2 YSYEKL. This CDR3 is CASSQPGGQASSPLHF. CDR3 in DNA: TGCGCCAGCAGCCAACCTGGCGGACAGGCGAGCTCACCCCTCCACTTT.

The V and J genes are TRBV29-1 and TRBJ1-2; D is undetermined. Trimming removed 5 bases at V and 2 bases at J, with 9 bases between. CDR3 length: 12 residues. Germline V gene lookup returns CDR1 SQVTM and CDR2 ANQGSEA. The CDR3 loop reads CSVLTGNYGYTF. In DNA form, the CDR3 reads TGCAGCGTTCTTACCGGGAACTATGGCTACACCTTC.

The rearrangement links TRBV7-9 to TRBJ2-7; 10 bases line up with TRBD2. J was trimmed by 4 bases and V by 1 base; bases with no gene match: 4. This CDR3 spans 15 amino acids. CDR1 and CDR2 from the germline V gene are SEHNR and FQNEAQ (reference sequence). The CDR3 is CASSLVASGRYEQYF. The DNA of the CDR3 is TGTGCCAGCAGCTTAGTGGCTAGCGGGAGATACGAGCAGTACTTC. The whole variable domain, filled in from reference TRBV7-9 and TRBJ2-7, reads DTGVSQNPRHKITKRGQNVTFRCDPISEHNRLYWYRQTLGQGPEFLTYFQNEAQLEKSRLLSDRFSAERPKGSFSTLEIQRTEQGDSAMYLCASSLVASGRYEQYFGPGTRLTVT.

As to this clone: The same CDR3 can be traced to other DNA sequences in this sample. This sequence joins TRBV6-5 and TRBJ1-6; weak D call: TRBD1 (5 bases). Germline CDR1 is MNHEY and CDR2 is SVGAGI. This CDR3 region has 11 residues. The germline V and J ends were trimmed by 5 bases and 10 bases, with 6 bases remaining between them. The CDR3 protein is CASSQGSPLHF. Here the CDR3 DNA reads TGTGCCAGCAGTCAGGGATCACCCCTCCACTTT.

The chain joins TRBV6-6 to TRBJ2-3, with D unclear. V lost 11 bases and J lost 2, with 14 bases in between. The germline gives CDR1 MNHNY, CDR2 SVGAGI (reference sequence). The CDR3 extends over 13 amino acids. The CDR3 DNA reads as TGTGCCCTCACGTGGCCCCCCACAGATACGCAGTATTTT. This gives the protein CALTWPPTDTQYF.

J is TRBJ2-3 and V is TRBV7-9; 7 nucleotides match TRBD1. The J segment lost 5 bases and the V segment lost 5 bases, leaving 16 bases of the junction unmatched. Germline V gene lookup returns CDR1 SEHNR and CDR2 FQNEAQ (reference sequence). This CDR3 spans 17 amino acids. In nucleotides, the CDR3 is TGTGCCAGCAGCCTCAGACAGGGAGCTGCTGGAATAGATACGCAGTATTTT. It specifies CASSLRQGAAGIDTQYF.

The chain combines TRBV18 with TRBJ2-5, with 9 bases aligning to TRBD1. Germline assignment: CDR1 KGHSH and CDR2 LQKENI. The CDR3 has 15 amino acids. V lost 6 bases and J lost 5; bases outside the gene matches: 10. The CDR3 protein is CASSRQQGAVETQYF. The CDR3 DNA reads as TGTGCCAGCTCTCGTCAACAGGGGGCTGTGGAGACCCAGTACTTC. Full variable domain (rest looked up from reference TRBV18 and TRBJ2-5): NAGVMQNPRHLVRRRGQEARLRCSPMKGHSHVYWYRQLPEEGLKFMVYLQKENIIDESGMPKERFSAEFPKEGPSILRIQQVVRGDSAAYFCASSRQQGAVETQYFGPGTRLLVL.

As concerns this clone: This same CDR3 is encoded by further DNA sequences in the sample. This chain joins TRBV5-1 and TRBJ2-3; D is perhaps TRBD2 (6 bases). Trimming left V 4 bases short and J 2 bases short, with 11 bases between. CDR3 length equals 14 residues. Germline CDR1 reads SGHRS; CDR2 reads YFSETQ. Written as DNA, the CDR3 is TGCGCCAGCAGCCCTGGGGGGTCCACAGATACGCAGTATTTT. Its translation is CASSPGGSTDTQYF.

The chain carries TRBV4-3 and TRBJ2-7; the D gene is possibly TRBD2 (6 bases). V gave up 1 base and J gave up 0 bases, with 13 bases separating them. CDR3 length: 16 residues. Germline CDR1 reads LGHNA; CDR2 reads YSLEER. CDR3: CASSQVVGGTSYEQYF. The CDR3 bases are TGCGCCAGCAGCCAAGTGGTGGGAGGCACCTCCTACGAGCAGTACTTC.

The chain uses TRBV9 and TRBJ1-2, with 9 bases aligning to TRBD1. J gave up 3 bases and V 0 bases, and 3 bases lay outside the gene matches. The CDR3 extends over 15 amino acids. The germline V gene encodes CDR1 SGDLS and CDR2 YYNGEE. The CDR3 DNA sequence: TGTGCCAGCAGCGTAGGGACAGGGGTTTACTATGGCTACACCTTC. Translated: CASSVGTGVYYGYTF.

The CDR3 here is CASSQDPAGGYYNEQFF. DNA of the CDR3: TGCGCCAGCAGCCAAGACCCAGCGGGAGGGTATTACAATGAGCAGTTCTTC. This chain links TRBV4-3 with TRBJ2-1; the match to TRBD2 covers 10 bases. The V and J ends lost 0 bases and 4 bases, in that order; junction bases with no gene match: 6. The CDR3 sequence is 17 residues long. Germline CDR1 is LGHNA and CDR2 is YSLEER.

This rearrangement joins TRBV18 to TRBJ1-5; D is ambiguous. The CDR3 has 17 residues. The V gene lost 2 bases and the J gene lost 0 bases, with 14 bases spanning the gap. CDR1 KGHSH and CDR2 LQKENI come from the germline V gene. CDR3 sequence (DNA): TGTGCCAGCTCACCAGAGACAAGCTTCTATAGCAATCAGCCCCAGCATTTT. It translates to CASSPETSFYSNQPQHF. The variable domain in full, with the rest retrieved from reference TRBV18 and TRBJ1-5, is NAGVMQNPRHLVRRRGQEARLRCSPMKGHSHVYWYRQLPEEGLKFMVYLQKENIIDESGMPKERFSAEFPKEGPSILRIQQVVRGDSAAYFCASSPETSFYSNQPQHFGDGTRLSIL.

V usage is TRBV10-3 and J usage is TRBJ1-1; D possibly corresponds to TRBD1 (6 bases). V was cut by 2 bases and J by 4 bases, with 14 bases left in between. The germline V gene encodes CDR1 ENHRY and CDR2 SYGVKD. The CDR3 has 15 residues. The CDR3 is CAISETERTATEAFF. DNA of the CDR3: TGTGCCATCAGTGAGACCGAACGGACAGCCACTGAAGCTTTCTTT.

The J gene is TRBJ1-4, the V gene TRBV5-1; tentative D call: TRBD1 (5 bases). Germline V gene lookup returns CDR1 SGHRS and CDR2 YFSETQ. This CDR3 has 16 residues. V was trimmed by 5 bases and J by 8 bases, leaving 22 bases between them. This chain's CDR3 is CASRTGTAAHGEKLFF. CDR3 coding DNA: TGCGCCAGCAGGACCGGGACGGCAGCCCATGGGGAAAAACTGTTTTTT.

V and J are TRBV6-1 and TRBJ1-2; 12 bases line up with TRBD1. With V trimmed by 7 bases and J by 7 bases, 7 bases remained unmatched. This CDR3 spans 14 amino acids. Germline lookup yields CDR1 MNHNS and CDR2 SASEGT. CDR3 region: CASIRDRGQGGYTF. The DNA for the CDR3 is TGTGCCAGCATCAGGGACAGGGGGCAGGGTGGCTACACCTTC.